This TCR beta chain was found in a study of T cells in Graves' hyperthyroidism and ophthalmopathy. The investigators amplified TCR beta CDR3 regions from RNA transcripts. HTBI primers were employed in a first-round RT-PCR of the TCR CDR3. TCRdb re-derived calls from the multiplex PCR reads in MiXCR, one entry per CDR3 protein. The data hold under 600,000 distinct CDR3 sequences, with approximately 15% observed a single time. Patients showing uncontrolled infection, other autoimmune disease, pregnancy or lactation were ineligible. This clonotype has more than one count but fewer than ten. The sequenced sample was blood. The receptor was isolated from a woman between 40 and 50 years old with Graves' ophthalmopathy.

The DNA for the CDR3 is TGTGCCAGCAGTTTACAGGGACAGTTGGGAGCTTTCTTT. Residues: CASSLQGQLGAFF. The V gene is TRBV12-3 or TRBV12-4, the J gene TRBJ1-1, with 7 positions matching TRBD1. After removal of 2 bases from V and 10 bases from J, the junction contained 7 bases not matched to a gene. This CDR3 has 13 residues.